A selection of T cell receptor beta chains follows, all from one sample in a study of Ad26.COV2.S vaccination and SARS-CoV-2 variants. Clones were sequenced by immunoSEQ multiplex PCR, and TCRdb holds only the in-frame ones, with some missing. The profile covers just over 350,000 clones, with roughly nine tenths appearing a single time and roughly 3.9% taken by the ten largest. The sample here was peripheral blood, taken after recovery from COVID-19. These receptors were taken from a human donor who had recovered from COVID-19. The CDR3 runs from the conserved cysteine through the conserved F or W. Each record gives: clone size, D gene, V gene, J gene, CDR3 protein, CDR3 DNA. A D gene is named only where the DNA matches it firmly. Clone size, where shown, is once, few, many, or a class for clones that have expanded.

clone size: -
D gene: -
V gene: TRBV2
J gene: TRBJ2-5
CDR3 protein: CASSVRETQYF
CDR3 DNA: TGTGCCAGCAGTGTACGAGAGACCCAGTACTTC

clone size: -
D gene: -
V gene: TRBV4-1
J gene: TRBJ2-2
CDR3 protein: CASSRETTPTGELFF
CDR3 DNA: TGCGCCAGCAGCCGGGAGACTACTCCGACCGGGGAGCTGTTTTTT

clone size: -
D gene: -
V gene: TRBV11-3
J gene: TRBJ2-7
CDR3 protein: CASSQWTNYEQYF
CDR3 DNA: TGTGCCAGCAGCCAATGGACGAACTACGAGCAGTACTTC

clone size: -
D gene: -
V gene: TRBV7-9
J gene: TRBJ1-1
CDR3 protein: CASSLEAGSTEAFF
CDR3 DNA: TGTGCCAGCAGCTTAGAGGCGGGTAGCACTGAAGCTTTCTTT

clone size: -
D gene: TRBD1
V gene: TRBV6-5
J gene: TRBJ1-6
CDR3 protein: CASTGGGNSPLHF
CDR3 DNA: TGTGCCAGCACAGGGGGGGGTAATTCACCCCTCCACTTT

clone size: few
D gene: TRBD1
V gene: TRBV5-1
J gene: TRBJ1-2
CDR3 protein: CASRTTGTGYGYTF
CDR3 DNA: TGCGCCAGCCGTACGACCGGGACAGGCTATGGCTACACCTTC

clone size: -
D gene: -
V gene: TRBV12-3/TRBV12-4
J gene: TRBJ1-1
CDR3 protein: CASSYSQGEAFF
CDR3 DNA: TGTGCCAGCAGTTACTCACAGGGAGAAGCTTTCTTT

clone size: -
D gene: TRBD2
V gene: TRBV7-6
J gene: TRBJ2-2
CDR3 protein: CASSDLLAGVGELFF
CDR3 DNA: TGTGCCAGCAGCGACCTACTAGCGGGGGTCGGGGAGCTGTTTTTT

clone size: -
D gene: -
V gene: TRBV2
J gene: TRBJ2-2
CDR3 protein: CASSESVSGGAGELFF
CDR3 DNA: TGTGCCAGCAGTGAAAGTGTATCAGGGGGGGCCGGGGAGCTGTTTTTT

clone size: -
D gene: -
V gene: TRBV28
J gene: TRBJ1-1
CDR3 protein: CASSQTLNTEAFF
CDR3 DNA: TGTGCCAGCAGTCAGACTTTGAACACTGAAGCTTTCTTT

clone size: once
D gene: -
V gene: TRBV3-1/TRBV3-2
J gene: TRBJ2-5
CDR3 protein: CASSQERRETQYF
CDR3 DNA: TGTGCCAGCAGCCAAGAGAGGAGGGAGACCCAGTACTTC

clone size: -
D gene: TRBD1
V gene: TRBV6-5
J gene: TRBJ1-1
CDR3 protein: CASSYSFRGTEAFF
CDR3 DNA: TGTGCCAGCAGTTACTCGTTCAGGGGGACTGAAGCTTTCTTT

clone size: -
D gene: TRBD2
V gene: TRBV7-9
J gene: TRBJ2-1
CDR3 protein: CVGSGGSYNEQFF
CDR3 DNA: TGTGTAGGGAGCGGGGGCTCCTACAATGAGCAGTTCTTC

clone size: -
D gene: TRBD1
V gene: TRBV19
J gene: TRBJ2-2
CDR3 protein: CASSKRTGQINTGELFF
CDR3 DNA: TGTGCCAGTAGTAAAAGGACAGGCCAGATCAACACCGGGGAGCTGTTTTTT

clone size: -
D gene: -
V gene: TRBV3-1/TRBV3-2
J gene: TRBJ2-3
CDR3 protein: CASSDGKVNVAYF
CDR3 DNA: TGTGCCAGCAGCGATGGGAAAGTTAACGTCGCGTATTTT

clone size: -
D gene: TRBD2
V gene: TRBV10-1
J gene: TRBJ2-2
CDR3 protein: CASSVGLAGGPNTGELFF
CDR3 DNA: TGCGCCAGCAGTGTGGGACTAGCGGGGGGGCCGAACACCGGGGAGCTGTTTTTT

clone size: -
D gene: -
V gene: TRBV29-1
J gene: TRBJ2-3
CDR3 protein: CSVERGGTDTQYF
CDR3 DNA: TGCAGCGTTGAGCGGGGTGGCACAGATACGCAGTATTTT

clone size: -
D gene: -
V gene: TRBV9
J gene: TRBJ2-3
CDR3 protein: CASSVRKDDPAGTDTQYF
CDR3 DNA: TGTGCCAGCAGCGTCAGAAAGGATGACCCCGCAGGCACAGATACGCAGTATTTT

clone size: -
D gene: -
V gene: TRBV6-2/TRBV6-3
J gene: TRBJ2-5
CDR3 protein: CASSDDRYQETQYF
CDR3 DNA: TGTGCCAGCAGCGACGACAGGTACCAAGAGACCCAGTACTTC

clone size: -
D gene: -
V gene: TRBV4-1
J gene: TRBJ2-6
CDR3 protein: CASSQEGAGGLGANVLTF
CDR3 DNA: TGCGCCAGCAGCCAAGAGGGGGCTGGGGGGCTCGGGGCCAACGTCCTGACTTTC

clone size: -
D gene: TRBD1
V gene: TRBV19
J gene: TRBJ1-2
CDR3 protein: CASSPHKGGNYGYTF
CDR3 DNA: TGTGCCAGTAGTCCCCATAAAGGGGGCAACTATGGCTACACCTTC

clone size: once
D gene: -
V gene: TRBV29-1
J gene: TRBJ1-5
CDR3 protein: CSERPLSNQPQHF
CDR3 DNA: TGCAGCGAACGGCCGCTTAGCAATCAGCCCCAGCATTTT

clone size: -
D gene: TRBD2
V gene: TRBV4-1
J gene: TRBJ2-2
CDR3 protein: CASSQRGVGGELFF
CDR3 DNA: TGCGCCAGCAGCCAACGGGGGGTCGGTGGGGAGCTGTTTTTT

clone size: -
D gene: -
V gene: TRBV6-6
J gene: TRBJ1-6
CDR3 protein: CASSLNSPLHF
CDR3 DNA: TGTGCCAGCAGCCTTAATTCACCCCTCCACTTT

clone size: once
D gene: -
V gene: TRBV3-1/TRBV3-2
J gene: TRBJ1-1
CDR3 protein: CASSPGMGLRTEAFF
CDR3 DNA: TGTGCCAGCAGCCCAGGCATGGGTTTGAGAACTGAAGCTTTCTTT

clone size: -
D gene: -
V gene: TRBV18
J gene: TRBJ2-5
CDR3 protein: CASSPVKETQYF
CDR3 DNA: TGTGCCAGCTCACCGGTCAAAGAGACCCAGTACTTC

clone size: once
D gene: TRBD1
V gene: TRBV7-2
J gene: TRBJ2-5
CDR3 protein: CASTSTGKETQYF
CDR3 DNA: TGTGCCAGCACCTCGACAGGGAAAGAGACCCAGTACTTC

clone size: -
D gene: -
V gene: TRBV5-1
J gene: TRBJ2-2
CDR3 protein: CASRGANTGELFF
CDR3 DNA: TGCGCCAGCCGAGGGGCCAACACCGGGGAGCTGTTTTTT

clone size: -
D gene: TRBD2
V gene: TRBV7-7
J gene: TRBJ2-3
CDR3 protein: CASSLAGGRSTDTQYF
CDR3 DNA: TGTGCTAGCAGCTTAGCGGGGGGCCGGTCCACAGATACGCAGTATTTT

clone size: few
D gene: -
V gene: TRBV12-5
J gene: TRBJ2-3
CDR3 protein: CASGLTSGTTSTDTQYF
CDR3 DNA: TGTGCTAGTGGTTTGACCTCCGGGACAACAAGCACAGATACGCAGTATTTT

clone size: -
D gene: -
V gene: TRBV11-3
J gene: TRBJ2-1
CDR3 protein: CASSSSPGDEQFF
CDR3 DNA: TGTGCCAGCAGCTCCTCCCCCGGGGATGAGCAGTTCTTC

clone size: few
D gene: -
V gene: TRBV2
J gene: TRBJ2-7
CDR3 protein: CASSDYEQYF
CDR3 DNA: TGTGCCAGCAGTGACTACGAGCAGTACTTC

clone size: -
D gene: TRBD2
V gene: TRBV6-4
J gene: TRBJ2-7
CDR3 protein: CASSEHGGTYEQYF
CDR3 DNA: TGTGCCAGCAGTGAACACGGGGGGACCTACGAGCAGTACTTC

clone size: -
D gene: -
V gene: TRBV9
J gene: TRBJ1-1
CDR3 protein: CASSPMDSRTEAFF
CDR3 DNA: TGTGCCAGCAGCCCCATGGACAGCCGCACTGAAGCTTTCTTT

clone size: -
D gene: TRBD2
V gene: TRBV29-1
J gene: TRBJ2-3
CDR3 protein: CSVEDSGGQDTQYF
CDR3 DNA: TGCAGCGTTGAAGATTCGGGGGGGCAAGATACGCAGTATTTT

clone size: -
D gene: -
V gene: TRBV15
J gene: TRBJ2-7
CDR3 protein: CATSRAGPLAYEQYF
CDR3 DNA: TGTGCCACCAGCAGAGCCGGGCCACTAGCTTACGAGCAGTACTTC

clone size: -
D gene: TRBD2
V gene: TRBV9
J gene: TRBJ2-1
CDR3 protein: CARRGRGGNEQFF
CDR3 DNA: TGTGCCCGCCGCGGGCGGGGGGGAAATGAGCAGTTCTTC

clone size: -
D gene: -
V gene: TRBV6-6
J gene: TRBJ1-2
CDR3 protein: CASSYRIDDGYTF
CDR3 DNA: TGTGCCAGCAGTTACCGGATCGACGATGGCTACACCTTC

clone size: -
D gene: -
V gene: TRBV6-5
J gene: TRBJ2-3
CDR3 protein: CASRVDTHPDTQYF
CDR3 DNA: TGTGCCAGCAGAGTCGACACGCACCCGGATACGCAGTATTTT

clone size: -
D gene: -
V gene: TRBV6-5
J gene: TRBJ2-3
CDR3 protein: CASSTTPLFTDTQYF
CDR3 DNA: TGTGCCAGCAGTACGACTCCTTTATTCACAGATACGCAGTATTTT

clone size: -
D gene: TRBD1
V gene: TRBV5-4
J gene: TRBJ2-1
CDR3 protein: CASSRRDRVIDEQFF
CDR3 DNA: TGTGCCAGCAGCCGCCGGGACAGGGTTATCGATGAGCAGTTCTTC

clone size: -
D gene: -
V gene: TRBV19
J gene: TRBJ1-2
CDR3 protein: CASTYRSANYGYTF
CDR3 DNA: TGTGCCAGTACCTATAGGTCCGCTAACTATGGCTACACCTTC

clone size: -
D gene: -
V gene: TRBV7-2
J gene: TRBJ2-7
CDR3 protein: CASSPGHGAYEQYF
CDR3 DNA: TGTGCCAGCAGCCCAGGACATGGGGCCTACGAGCAGTACTTC

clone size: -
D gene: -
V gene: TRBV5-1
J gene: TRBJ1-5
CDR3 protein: CASSLTSGQPQHF
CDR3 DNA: TGCGCCAGCAGCTTGACTAGTGGGCAGCCCCAGCATTTT

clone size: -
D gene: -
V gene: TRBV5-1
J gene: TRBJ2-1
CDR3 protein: CASSLIRNEQFF
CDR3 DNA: TGCGCCAGCAGCTTAATTAGGAATGAGCAGTTCTTC

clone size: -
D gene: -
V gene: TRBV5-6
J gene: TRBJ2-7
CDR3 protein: CASRLDRDSSSYEQYF
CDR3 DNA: TGTGCCAGCAGGCTTGACCGGGACTCAAGCTCCTACGAGCAGTACTTC

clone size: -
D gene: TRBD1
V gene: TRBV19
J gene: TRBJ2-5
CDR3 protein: CASSPGQGWRETQYF
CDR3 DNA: TGTGCCAGTAGTCCTGGACAGGGGTGGAGAGAGACCCAGTACTTC

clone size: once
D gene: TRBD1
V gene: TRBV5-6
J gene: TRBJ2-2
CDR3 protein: CASSPTQGEYTGELFF
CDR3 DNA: TGTGCCAGCAGCCCGACACAGGGGGAATACACCGGGGAGCTGTTTTTT

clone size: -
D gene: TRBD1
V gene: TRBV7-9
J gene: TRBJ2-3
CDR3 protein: CASSSPGQFFDTQYF
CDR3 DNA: TGTGCCAGCAGCTCCCCGGGACAGTTCTTTGATACGCAGTATTTT

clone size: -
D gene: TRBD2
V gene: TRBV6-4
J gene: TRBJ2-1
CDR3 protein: CASSQTSGSYNEQFF
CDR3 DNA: TGTGCCAGCAGCCAAACTAGCGGGAGCTACAATGAGCAGTTCTTC

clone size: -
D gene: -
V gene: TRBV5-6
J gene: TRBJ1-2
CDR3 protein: CASSLEGPEYGYTF
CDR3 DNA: TGTGCCAGCAGCTTGGAGGGACCTGAGTATGGCTACACCTTC

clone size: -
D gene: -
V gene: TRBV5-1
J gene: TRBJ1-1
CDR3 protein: CASSLSIGQIEAFF
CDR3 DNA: TGCGCCAGCAGCTTGTCGATTGGGCAGATTGAAGCTTTCTTT